This T cell receptor (beta chain) originates from a study of blood T cell repertoires in COVID-19. Study information: The United States, Italy and Spain provided the acute and convalescent COVID-19 samples. From T cells, B-cell-depleted T cells, or PBMCs came the material, which was cDNA or gDNA.

V lost 6 bases, J lost 4 bases, and 3 bases stayed unmatched. This CDR3 spans 13 amino acids. Germline V gene sequence: CDR1 MGHRA, CDR2 YSYEKL. Exposed study participants had met a COVID-19 case within 2 weeks before entry. As handled by the study authors: Nucleated cell number was recorded as an estimate derived from reference gene primer amplification. The table came from immunoSEQ multiplex PCR; TCRdb's copy has only in-frame clones and leaves some out. For V, J and clone size, that table is used; D and trimming come from the DNA. The sample includes hundreds of thousands of clones, roughly 80% of them seen just once.

The genes are TRBV4-1 and TRBJ2-5; 9 bases map to TRBD1. This TCR came from a man aged 35 to 55 who had been exposed to COVID-19. The sequenced sample was PBMCs or T cells enriched from blood (not recorded which). The CDR3 DNA reads as TGCGCCAGCAGGAAGACAGGGGGAGAGACCCAGTACTTC. Translation: CASRKTGGETQYF.